Listed here are 27 T cell receptor beta chains from one sample, sequenced in a study of T cells in Graves' hyperthyroidism and ophthalmopathy. RNA transcripts gave rise to amplified TCR beta CDR3 regions. HTBI primers were used for first-round RT-PCR of the TCR CDR3. MiXCR was run by TCRdb on the multiplex PCR reads, yielding one entry per CDR3 protein. In the table there are fewer than 650,000 distinct CDR3 sequences, about 14% of which are singletons. Sequenced sample: blood. The receptors were gathered from a middle-aged woman with Graves' ophthalmopathy.

This clonotype was found a few times. The rearrangement uses TRBV7-3 and TRBJ2-2; the D gene is possibly TRBD2 (5 bases). The V end lost 2 bases, the J end lost 6 bases, and 13 bases lay between the germline ends. CDR3 length: 15 amino acids. Per germline, CDR1 SGHTA and CDR2 FQGTGA. The chain's CDR3 is CASSLFNNGAGELFF. Written as DNA, the CDR3 is TGTGCCAGCAGCTTATTTAATAACGGGGCCGGGGAGCTGTTTTTT.

This clonotype was counted ten times or more. The chain employs TRBV6-2 or TRBV6-3 and TRBJ1-5, with D tentatively TRBD1 (5 bases). Trimming shortened V by 6 bases and J by 3 bases, and 18 bases separated the two germline ends. Germline values: CDR1 MNHEY, CDR2 SVGEGT. The length of the CDR3 is 16 residues. The CDR3 coding sequence is TGTGCCAGCAGCCCCGGGACCGCGAACTACAATCAGCCCCAGCATTTT. Translated, it gives CASSPGTANYNQPQHF.

The chain employs TRBV9 and TRBJ1-2; no clear D gene. Germline V CDR1 and CDR2: SGDLS, YYNGEE. The CDR3 covers 16 residues. V lost 4 bases, J lost 4 bases, and 20 bases lay in between. CDR3 protein: CASSPKPRPETYGYTF. CDR3 coding DNA: TGTGCCAGCAGCCCCAAACCCCGGCCCGAGACCTATGGCTACACCTTC. Variable domain in full (rest from reference TRBV9 and TRBJ1-2): DSGVTQTPKHLITATGQRVTLRCSPRSGDLSVYWYQQSLDQGLQFLIQYYNGEERAKGNILERFSAQQFPDLHSELNLSSLELGDSALYFCASSPKPRPETYGYTFGSGTRLTVV.

The chain links TRBV19 to TRBJ2-2, with D possibly being TRBD1 or TRBD2 (6 bases each). CDR1 and CDR2 (germline): LNHDA, SQIVND (reference sequence). Trimming cost V 7 bases and J 3 bases, with 18 bases left between them. This CDR3 comprises 16 residues. CDR3 loop: CASTNLEGEHTGELFF. The CDR3 DNA is TGTGCCAGTACCAATTTGGAGGGGGAACACACCGGGGAGCTGTTTTTT.

The rearrangement joins TRBV6-1 to TRBJ2-7; TRBD1 might be the D (5 bases). V gave up 5 bases and J gave up 5 bases, with 16 bases separating them. Germline CDR1 is MNHNS and CDR2 is SASEGT. The CDR3 runs 14 residues. CDR3 amino acids: CASSRDSTVHEQYV. Written as DNA, the CDR3 is TGTGCCAGCAGTCGAGACAGCACGGTCCACGAGCAGTACGTC.

The table lists this clonotype with many counts. The chain joins TRBV28 to TRBJ1-5; a possible D gene is TRBD1 (5 bases). Germline V CDR1 and CDR2: MDHEN, SYDVKM. The CDR3 sequence is 14 residues long. V dropped 4 bases and J dropped 2 bases, with 9 bases sitting between them. The CDR3 protein is CASSYLQGNQPQHF. The CDR3 DNA follows: TGTGCCAGCAGTTACTTACAGGGCAATCAGCCCCAGCATTTT.

V and J are TRBV7-9 and TRBJ2-1, with 8 bases aligning to TRBD2. CDR1 is SEHNR, CDR2 FQNEAQ, per germline (reference sequence). With 5 bases clipped from V and 10 bases from J, the junction kept 10 bases outside the gene matches. The CDR3 has 14 residues. Here the CDR3 DNA reads TGTGCCAGCAGCCGAGGGACTAGTGTCGGCGAGCAGTTCTTC. Its translation is CASSRGTSVGEQFF.

This clonotype appeared a few times. The chain carries TRBV5-1 and TRBJ1-2; 7 nucleotides agree with TRBD1. With V trimmed by 4 bases and J by 4 bases, 16 bases remained unmatched. The CDR3 runs 17 residues. CDR1 is SGHRS and CDR2 is YFSETQ in the germline V gene. The CDR3 loop reads CASSAGTEQGTFYGYTF. CDR3 DNA: TGCGCCAGCAGCGCAGGAACCGAACAGGGGACATTCTATGGCTACACCTTC.

The table lists this clonotype with many counts. This rearrangement joins TRBV30 to TRBJ2-2; D possibly corresponds to TRBD2 (5 bases). CDR1 and CDR2 (germline): GTSNPN, SVGIG (reference sequence). The CDR3 consists of 16 residues. V was clipped by 3 bases and J by 6 bases, with 20 bases between them. The CDR3 protein is CAWSGSASSSAGELFF. The CDR3 DNA follows: TGTGCCTGGAGCGGATCCGCTAGCTCAAGTGCCGGGGAGCTGTTTTTT.

V is TRBV12-3 or TRBV12-4 and J is TRBJ1-3, with D possibly being TRBD1 (6 bases). Between the trimmed V and J ends, which lost 3 bases and 2 bases, there was a span of 11 bases. The length of the CDR3 is 15 residues. In DNA form, the CDR3 reads TGTGCCAGCAGTTTCTCAGGGGTCCCTGGAAACACCATATATTTT. The encoded protein is CASSFSGVPGNTIYF.

The V and J genes are TRBV7-8 and TRBJ2-7; D unclear. The germline V and J ends were trimmed by 2 bases and 4 bases, with 12 bases remaining between them. Germline V gene sequence: CDR1 SGHVS, CDR2 FQNEAQ. The CDR3 runs to 14 residues. CDR3 coding DNA: TGTGCCAGCAGCTTAACGGCCCTACATTACGAGCAGTACTTC. This gives the protein CASSLTALHYEQYF.

The chain recombines TRBV28 with TRBJ1-6; D possibly corresponds to TRBD1 (5 bases). This CDR3 contains 12 residues. Per the germline V gene, CDR1 is MDHEN and CDR2 is SYDVKM. Trimming pared 7 bases from V and 8 bases from J, leaving 9 bases between. CDR3 sequence: CASIQGDSPLHF. The CDR3, as DNA: TGTGCCAGCATCCAGGGCGATTCACCCCTCCACTTT.

This clonotype was seen at least ten times. The chain couples TRBV18 to TRBJ2-7; perhaps TRBD2 as D (7 bases). CDR1 and CDR2 from the germline V gene are KGHSH and LQKENI. Trimming shortened V by 0 bases and J by 1 base, and 13 bases separated the two germline ends. The CDR3 has 16 amino acids. The CDR3 spells CASSPPVGGPSYEQYF. CDR3 coding DNA: TGTGCCAGCTCACCACCGGTCGGGGGGCCATCCTACGAGCAGTACTTC. The full variable domain, rest sourced from reference TRBV18 and TRBJ2-7, is NAGVMQNPRHLVRRRGQEARLRCSPMKGHSHVYWYRQLPEEGLKFMVYLQKENIIDESGMPKERFSAEFPKEGPSILRIQQVVRGDSAAYFCASSPPVGGPSYEQYFGPGTRLTVT.

There are a few counts of this clonotype. This chain links TRBV27 with TRBJ1-6; perhaps TRBD1 as D (6 bases). Trimming took off 2 bases at V and 7 bases at J, with 15 bases between the two ends. Germline assignment: CDR1 MNHEY and CDR2 SMNVEV (reference sequence). This CDR3 region has 16 residues. CDR3 sequence: CASSLIIGGLNSPLHF. The CDR3 DNA sequence: TGTGCCAGCAGTTTAATCATAGGGGGGTTAAATTCACCCCTCCACTTT.

This clonotype was seen at least ten times. In DNA, the CDR3 is TGTGCCTGGGGTCCTCTACTTACGGGACAGAACACTGAAGCTTTCTTT. It specifies CAWGPLLTGQNTEAFF. V usage is TRBV30 and J usage is TRBJ1-1, with TRBD1 as a possible D gene (6 bases). Trimming removed 5 bases at V and 1 base at J, with 20 bases between. Germline V lookup: CDR1 GTSNPN, CDR2 SVGIG (reference sequence). This CDR3 comprises 16 residues.

This clonotype was counted ten times or more. The CDR3 is CASSYFLQETQYF. Written as DNA, the CDR3 is TGTGCCAGCAGTTACTTCCTCCAAGAGACCCAGTACTTC. The chain links TRBV6-2 or TRBV6-3 to TRBJ2-5; D ambiguous. V lost 1 base to trimming and J lost 1 base, with 4 bases between them. Germline-derived CDR1 and CDR2 are MNHEY and SVGEGT. This CDR3 spans 13 amino acids.

In this sample, this clonotype turned up a few times. The chain employs TRBV19 and TRBJ2-5; TRBD1 matches 7 bases. The CDR3 covers 17 residues. The V segment lost 7 bases and the J segment 1 base; nucleotides outside the gene matches: 15. Per the germline V gene, CDR1 is LNHDA and CDR2 is SQIVND (reference sequence). The CDR3 sequence is CASKPRYRGWSQETQYF. The CDR3 nucleotides read TGTGCCAGTAAGCCCCGCTACAGGGGTTGGAGCCAAGAGACCCAGTACTTC.

This clonotype appeared many times. The V gene is TRBV29-1, the J gene TRBJ2-5, with D hard to call. The CDR3 extends over 11 amino acids. Germline assignment: CDR1 SQVTM and CDR2 ANQGSEA. V lost 4 bases and J lost 3, with 6 bases in between. In DNA form, the CDR3 reads TGCAGCGTTGCCAGCGAAGAGACCCAGTACTTC. This translates into CSVASEETQYF.

This clonotype has ten or more counts. The V gene is TRBV6-1, the J gene TRBJ2-5, with a possible D match to TRBD2 (6 bases). The V gene's germline CDR1 is MNHNS and CDR2 SASEGT. Trimming took off 6 bases at V and 4 bases at J, with 12 bases between the two ends. This CDR3 comprises 13 residues. The CDR3 sequence: CASRDGSLETQYF. The DNA of the CDR3 is TGTGCCAGCAGGGACGGGAGTTTAGAGACCCAGTACTTC.

This clonotype was counted many times. This chain links TRBV20-1 with TRBJ1-1, with TRBD1 matching 7 bases. V shed 3 bases, J shed 1 base, and the junction held 17 bases outside the gene matches. This CDR3 is built from 18 residues. Germline CDR1 reads DFQATT; CDR2 reads SNEGSKA (reference sequence). The CDR3 DNA is TGCAGTGCTAGGTTCCCCGGCAGGAGGGGGCAGGGGAACACTGAAGCTTTCTTT. Translation: CSARFPGRRGQGNTEAFF.

At least ten counts were recorded for this clonotype. The rearrangement uses TRBV29-1 and TRBJ1-2, with D possibly being TRBD1 (5 bases). The V gene lost 8 bases and the J gene lost 4 bases, with 11 bases spanning the gap. Germline-derived CDR1 and CDR2 are SQVTM and ANQGSEA. This CDR3 has 11 residues. The CDR3 region has the DNA TGCAGCTACCGGACAACCTATGGCTACACCTTC. It is translated as CSYRTTYGYTF. Using reference TRBV29-1 and TRBJ1-2 for the parts outside the CDR3, the full variable domain is SAVISQKPSRDICQRGTSLTIQCQVDSQVTMMFWYRQQPGQSLTLIATANQGSEATYESGFVIDKFPISRPNLTFSTLTVSNMSPEDSSIYLCSYRTTYGYTFGSGTRLTVV.

This clonotype was seen more than once but under ten times. The chain joins TRBV28 to TRBJ2-4; 10 bases are shared with TRBD1. The V segment lost 6 bases and the J segment 9 bases; nucleotides outside the gene matches: 5. There are 13 residues in the CDR3. Germline CDR1 reads MDHEN; CDR2 reads SYDVKM. In DNA, the CDR3 is TGTGCCAGCAGGCGACAGGGGGCGGGCATTCAGTACTTC. Protein: CASRRQGAGIQYF.

This clonotype came up many times. The V call is TRBV6-2 or TRBV6-3, the J call TRBJ1-1, with D unresolved. Trimming left V 3 bases short and J 5 bases short, with 10 bases between. Germline V gene data show CDR1 as MNHEY and CDR2 as SVGEGT. The CDR3 runs to 13 residues. CDR3 residues: CASSYGSETEAFF. CDR3 coding DNA: TGTGCCAGCAGTTATGGTAGCGAGACTGAAGCTTTCTTT.

CDR3 protein: CSVGPGLNTEAFF. For the CDR3, the DNA is TGCAGCGTTGGTCCGGGACTGAACACTGAAGCTTTCTTT. The J gene is TRBJ1-1, the V gene TRBV29-1, with D possibly TRBD1 on 5 matching bases. V was shortened by 4 bases and J by 0 bases, with 9 bases between the two germline ends. The CDR3 is 13 residues long. Germline lookup yields CDR1 SQVTM and CDR2 ANQGSEA.

V is TRBV18 and J is TRBJ1-3; tentative D call: TRBD1 (6 bases). V shed 5 bases and J shed 2 bases, with 16 bases lying between them. The CDR3 has 16 residues. CDR1 and CDR2 from the germline V gene are KGHSH and LQKENI. The CDR3 protein is CASSSNPQGAGNTIYF. The CDR3 DNA follows: TGTGCCAGCTCATCCAACCCACAGGGAGCTGGAAACACCATATATTTT.

Many counts were recorded for this clonotype. The chain employs TRBV7-6 and TRBJ1-1; D remains unclear. V was shortened by 1 base and J by 4 bases, with 13 bases between the two germline ends. Germline V gives CDR1 SGHVS, CDR2 FNYEAQ. The CDR3 has 15 amino acids. The DNA for the CDR3 is TGTGCCAGCAGCTTAGAGTCCATAGAGACCACTGAAGCTTTCTTT. Encoded protein: CASSLESIETTEAFF.

This clonotype has at least ten counts. This sequence joins TRBV6-5 and TRBJ1-5, with 7 nucleotides matching TRBD1. Germline V gene sequence: CDR1 MNHEY, CDR2 SVGAGI. CDR3 length: 15 residues. V lost 2 bases to trimming and J lost 2 bases; unmatched junction nucleotides: 3. CDR3 nucleotide sequence: TGTGCCAGCAGTTACACAGGGGAGGGCAATCAGCCCCAGCATTTT. Protein product: CASSYTGEGNQPQHF.